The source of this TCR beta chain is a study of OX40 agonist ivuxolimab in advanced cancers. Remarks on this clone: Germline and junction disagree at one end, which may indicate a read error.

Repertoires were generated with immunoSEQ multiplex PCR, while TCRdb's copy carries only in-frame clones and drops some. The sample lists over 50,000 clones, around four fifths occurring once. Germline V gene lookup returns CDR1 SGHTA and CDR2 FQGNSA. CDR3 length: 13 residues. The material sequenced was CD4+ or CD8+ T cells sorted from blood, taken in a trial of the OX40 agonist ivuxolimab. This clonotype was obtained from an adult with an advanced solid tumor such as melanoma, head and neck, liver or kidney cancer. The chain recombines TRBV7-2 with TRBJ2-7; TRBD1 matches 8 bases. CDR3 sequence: CGSSTGQGYEQYF. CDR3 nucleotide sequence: TGTGGCAGCAGTACCGGACAGGGCTACGAGCAGTACTTC.